This T cell receptor beta chain was obtained from a study of blood T cell repertoires in COVID-19. Profiled with immunoSEQ multiplex PCR; TCRdb holds only in-frame clones, not every one. The table lists around 230,000 clones, 75% to 85% of them singletons, with approximately 5.1% in the top ten. CDR1 and CDR2 from the germline V gene are MDHEN and SYDVKM. Germline trimming cut 5 bases from V and 6 bases from J; bases unmatched to any gene: 10. CDR3 length equals 15 residues. The sequence derives from a man in his fifties with COVID-19, enrolled during active disease. The specimen was peripheral blood. The rearrangement links TRBV28 to TRBJ2-7; TRBD1 aligns across 10 bases. CDR3 residues: CASSPGGQGRLEQYF. The CDR3 DNA reads TGTGCCAGCAGTCCGGGGGGACAGGGGAGGCTCGAGCAGTACTTC.